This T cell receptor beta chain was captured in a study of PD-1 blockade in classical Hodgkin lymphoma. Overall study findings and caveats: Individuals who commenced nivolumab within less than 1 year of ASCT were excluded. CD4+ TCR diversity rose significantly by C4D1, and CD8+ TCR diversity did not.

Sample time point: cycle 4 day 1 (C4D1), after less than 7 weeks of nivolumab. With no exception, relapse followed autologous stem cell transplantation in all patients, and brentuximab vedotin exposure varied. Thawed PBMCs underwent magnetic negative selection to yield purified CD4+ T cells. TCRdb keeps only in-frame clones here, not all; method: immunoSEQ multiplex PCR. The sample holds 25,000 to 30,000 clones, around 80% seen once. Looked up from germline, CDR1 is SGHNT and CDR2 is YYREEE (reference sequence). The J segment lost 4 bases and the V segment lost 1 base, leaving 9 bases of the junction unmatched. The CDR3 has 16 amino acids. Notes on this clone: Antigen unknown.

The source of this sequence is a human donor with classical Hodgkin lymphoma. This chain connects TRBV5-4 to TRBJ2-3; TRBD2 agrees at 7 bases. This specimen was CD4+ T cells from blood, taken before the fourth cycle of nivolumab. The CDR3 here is CASSLFVGGSADTQYF. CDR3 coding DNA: TGTGCCAGCAGCTTGTTTGTGGGGGGGAGCGCAGATACGCAGTATTTT.